The entry below describes one T cell receptor (beta chain). The sample originates from a study of T cell changes during pregnancy in multiple sclerosis. Sequencing used immunoSEQ multiplex PCR; TCRdb keeps in-frame clones, though not all of them. The sample shows under 85,000 clones, about nine tenths of them seen only once. Germline CDR1 reads GTSNPN; CDR2 reads SVGIG (reference sequence). The CDR3 spans 12 residues. Trimming cost V 0 bases and J 4 bases, with 7 bases left between them. The sequences come from peripheral blood, collected in the third trimester of pregnancy. This receptor was identified in a female donor with multiple sclerosis, enrolled in a pregnancy study. This chain connects TRBV30 to TRBJ2-7, with TRBD1 as a possible D gene (5 bases). CDR3 amino acids: CAWSVQGYEQYF. The CDR3 bases are TGTGCCTGGAGTGTCCAGGGATACGAGCAGTACTTC.